This TCR beta chain was sequenced for a study of beta chain features in type 1 diabetes. What was sequenced were expressed TCRB transcripts, since all of the isolated RNA had been reverse transcribed. Here immunoSEQ multiplex PCR was the method, and the copy in TCRdb shows in-frame clones only, minus some. The table has some 410,000 clones, over 10% seen once. This clone has only one observation. The sequenced material came from naive CD4+ T cells from blood. The sequence came from a woman under 30 in good health.

In DNA form, the CDR3 reads TGCGCCAGCAGCCATGGAGACAGGGGGACGAACACTGAAGCTTTCTTT. This codes for CASSHGDRGTNTEAFF. This chain links TRBV4-3 with TRBJ1-1; 9 positions match TRBD1. V lost 3 bases and J lost 1; bases outside the gene matches: 6. The CDR3 covers 16 residues. Germline CDR1 reads LGHNA; CDR2 reads YSLEER.